The 20 T cell receptor beta chains in this list originate from one sample, sequenced in a study of PD-1 blockade in mismatch repair-deficient tumors. The table came from immunoSEQ multiplex PCR; TCRdb's copy has only in-frame clones and leaves some out. Of 35,000 to 45,000 clones listed, about 88% are singletons. The specimen comprised peripheral blood, sampled about 80 weeks after starting pembrolizumab. The receptors here all came from an adult with mismatch repair-deficient cancer.

This clone was detected only a few times. This sequence joins TRBV11-3 and TRBJ2-1; 7 bases agree with TRBD1. V was clipped by 1 base and J by 6 bases; unmatched bases: 9. The length of the CDR3 is 16 residues. The germline V gene has CDR1 SGHNT and CDR2 YENEEA. CDR3 nucleotides: TGTGCCAGCAGCTTAGTCTTGGACAGGTGGGGCAATGAGCAGTTCTTC. It specifies CASSLVLDRWGNEQFF.

This chain joins TRBV7-6 and TRBJ2-1, with D possibly matching TRBD1 (5 bases). CDR1 is SGHVS, CDR2 FNYEAQ, per germline. The V and J ends lost 2 bases and 0 bases respectively, with 14 bases between them. The CDR3 has 17 amino acids. CDR3 amino acids: CASSLPSRQSSYNEQFF. The CDR3 coding sequence is TGTGCCAGCAGCTTACCCTCGCGACAGAGCTCCTACAATGAGCAGTTCTTC. Full variable domain (missing parts from reference TRBV7-6 and TRBJ2-1): GAGVSQSPRYKVTKRGQDVALRCDPISGHVSLYWYRQALGQGPEFLTYFNYEAQQDKSGLPNDRFSAERPEGSISTLTIQRTEQRDSAMYRCASSLPSRQSSYNEQFFGPGTRLTVL.

CDR3 protein: CASSPRIDDYTEAFF. The CDR3 DNA follows: TGTGCCAGCAGCCCTCGGATTGATGATTACACTGAAGCTTTCTTT. The chain links TRBV5-4 to TRBJ1-1; D is uncertain. The CDR3 spans 15 residues. Germline CDR1 reads SGHNT; CDR2 reads YYREEE (reference sequence). V lost 4 bases to trimming and J lost 3 bases, with 16 bases between them.

V and J are TRBV9 and TRBJ1-4, with a weak D call TRBD1 (6 bases). With 0 bases removed from V and 7 bases from J, the gap between germline ends came to 13 bases. CDR1 SGDLS and CDR2 YYNGEE come from the germline V gene. The CDR3 spans 15 residues. CDR3 region: CASSVEGGTVEKLFF. The CDR3 DNA is TGTGCCAGCAGCGTAGAAGGGGGGACGGTTGAAAAACTGTTTTTT.

This chain uses TRBV19 with TRBJ1-1; possibly TRBD1 for D (6 bases). This CDR3 is built from 15 residues. CDR1 LNHDA and CDR2 SQIVND come from the germline V gene (reference sequence). The germline V and J ends were trimmed by 5 bases and 1 base, with 14 bases remaining between them. CDR3 amino acids: CASSQQGWSNTEAFF. In nucleotides, the CDR3 is TGTGCCAGTAGTCAACAGGGATGGTCGAACACTGAAGCTTTCTTT.

V is TRBV19 and J is TRBJ1-3, with unresolved D. Trimming cost V 6 bases and J 9 bases, with 9 bases left between them. The CDR3 extends over 11 amino acids. The germline V gene encodes CDR1 LNHDA and CDR2 SQIVND (reference sequence). The CDR3 DNA follows: TGTGCCAGTAGCGGGTGGGGCACCATATATTTT. Translating it yields CASSGWGTIYF. The whole variable domain, remainder taken from reference TRBV19 and TRBJ1-3, is DGGITQSPKYLFRKEGQNVTLSCEQNLNHDAMYWYRQDPGQGLRLIYYSQIVNDFQKGDIAEGYSVSREKKESFPLTVTSAQKNPTAFYLCASSGWGTIYFGEGSWLTVV.

The chain employs TRBV6-1 and TRBJ2-7; TRBD1 might be the D (6 bases). Trimming took 0 bases from V and 4 from J, leaving 13 bases between them. This CDR3 is built from 15 residues. Germline V CDR1 and CDR2: MNHNS, SASEGT. CDR3 nucleotide sequence: TGTGCCAGCAGTGAAGCCTGGACAGCCAATTACGAGCAGTACTTC. Residues: CASSEAWTANYEQYF.

The V call is TRBV7-9, the J call TRBJ2-1; 7 bases map to TRBD1. The trim removed 5 bases at V and 9 bases at J, leaving 10 bases unmatched. The germline V gene encodes CDR1 SEHNR and CDR2 FQNEAQ (reference sequence). This CDR3 comprises 14 residues. CDR3 coding DNA: TGTGCCAGCAGCGACACGACAGGGTATGGTGAGCAGTTCTTC. It translates to CASSDTTGYGEQFF.

This chain joins TRBV19 and TRBJ2-1, with TRBD1 identical over 7 bases. Germline V CDR1 and CDR2: LNHDA, SQIVND (reference sequence). CDR3 length: 13 amino acids. Trimming at V came to 6 bases and at J to 7 bases, leaving 6 bases not matched to a gene. CDR3 DNA: TGTGCCAGTAGAGAGACAGGGAAAAATGAGCAGTTCTTC. Translating gives CASRETGKNEQFF.

V usage is TRBV19 and J usage is TRBJ1-2; the D gene is possibly TRBD1 (5 bases). The CDR3 loop spans 16 amino acids. The V end was cut by 5 bases, the J end by 7 bases, with 23 bases between. CDR1 is LNHDA, CDR2 SQIVND, per germline (reference sequence). As DNA, the CDR3 is TGTGCCAGTAGTCGGGTCAGCGGAGCAGGGTGGGGTGGCTACACCTTC. This gives the protein CASSRVSGAGWGGYTF.

The genes are TRBV10-3 and TRBJ2-6; 7 nucleotides agree with TRBD2. This CDR3 is built from 17 residues. After removal of 4 bases from V and 2 bases from J, the junction contained 8 bases not matched to a gene. CDR1 and CDR2 from the germline V gene are ENHRY and SYGVKD. The CDR3 reads CAISGLGGTTGANVLTF. The CDR3 coding sequence is TGTGCCATCAGTGGTCTGGGGGGGACGACTGGGGCCAACGTCCTGACTTTC.

The V call is TRBV28, the J call TRBJ2-3, with D unclear. CDR1 is MDHEN and CDR2 is SYDVKM in the germline V gene. This CDR3 spans 13 amino acids. V lost 6 bases, J lost 4 bases, and 11 bases lay in between. The CDR3 coding sequence is TGTGCCAGCAGAGGACCCAGCGCAGATACGCAGTATTTT. Its protein product is CASRGPSADTQYF.

This chain uses TRBV9 with TRBJ2-1; D gene ambiguous. Per germline, CDR1 SGDLS and CDR2 YYNGEE. V was trimmed by 4 bases and J by 15 bases, leaving 17 bases between them. This CDR3 is built from 12 residues. CDR3 in DNA: TGTGCCAGCAGCCCTACCGACGAGCTCGGGTTCTTC. Its translation is CASSPTDELGFF.

This chain links TRBV28 with TRBJ2-1; D gene ambiguous. The CDR3 is 11 residues long. Trimming took off 4 bases at V and 12 bases at J, with 10 bases between the two ends. CDR1 is MDHEN and CDR2 is SYDVKM in the germline V gene. CDR3 nucleotide sequence: TGTGCCAGCAGTTCGAAGGTTGGGCAGTTCTTC. Protein: CASSSKVGQFF.

This clone was observed a handful of times. The sample carries other DNA sequences with the same CDR3. The chain links TRBV7-9 to TRBJ2-7, with 9 nucleotides matching TRBD2. The V gene end was trimmed by 1 base and the J gene end by 2 bases; junction bases not matched to a gene: 6. This CDR3 is 16 amino acids long. Germline V CDR1 and CDR2: SEHNR, FQNEAQ (reference sequence). CDR3 residues: CASSLGGSGGTYEQYF. DNA of the CDR3: TGTGCCAGCAGCTTAGGAGGTAGCGGGGGCACCTACGAGCAGTACTTC.

The chain combines TRBV11-2 with TRBJ2-2, with D perhaps assigned TRBD1 or TRBD2 (5 bases each). Trimming removed 2 bases from V and 0 bases from J, with 16 bases in between. CDR1 is SGHAT, CDR2 FQNNGV, per germline. The CDR3 runs to 18 residues. For the CDR3, the DNA is TGTGCCAGCAGCTTACGGGGCCTGAAGCGACCGAACACCGGGGAGCTGTTTTTT. Translated: CASSLRGLKRPNTGELFF.

This clone turned up a few times. The rearrangement joins TRBV4-1 to TRBJ2-5, with 8 nucleotides matching TRBD2. This CDR3 comprises 18 residues. Germline-derived CDR1 and CDR2 are MGHRA and YSYEKL. V shed 0 bases and J 0 bases; nucleotides not matched to a gene: 9. CDR3 in DNA: TGCGCCAGCAGCCAAGAAAGGGGAGCGGGAGCGTACCAAGAGACCCAGTACTTC. This translates into CASSQERGAGAYQETQYF.

V usage is TRBV15 and J usage is TRBJ2-5; 9 positions match TRBD1. The CDR3 contains 15 residues. With V trimmed by 0 bases and J by 5 bases, 4 bases remained unmatched. Germline V gene data show CDR1 as LNHNV and CDR2 as YYDKDF (reference sequence). This chain's CDR3 is CATSREQGAWETQYF. The CDR3 bases are TGTGCCACCAGCAGAGAACAGGGGGCGTGGGAGACCCAGTACTTC.

CDR3 DNA: TGTGCCAGTAGTATCGGTGGTAGCTCGGATACGCAGTATTTT. Translated, it gives CASSIGGSSDTQYF. J is TRBJ2-3 and V is TRBV19; D is ambiguous. Germline loops: CDR1 LNHDA, CDR2 SQIVND (reference sequence). V gave up 3 bases and J gave up 6 bases, with 13 bases separating them. This CDR3 has 14 residues.

This chain connects TRBV5-5 to TRBJ2-1; D not resolved. CDR3 length: 15 amino acids. Trimming left V 0 bases short and J 7 bases short, with 14 bases between. Germline assignment: CDR1 SGHKS and CDR2 YYEKEE (reference sequence). The CDR3 protein is CASSLAGPAKNEQFF. Here the CDR3 DNA reads TGTGCCAGCAGCTTGGCTGGGCCGGCAAAAAATGAGCAGTTCTTC.